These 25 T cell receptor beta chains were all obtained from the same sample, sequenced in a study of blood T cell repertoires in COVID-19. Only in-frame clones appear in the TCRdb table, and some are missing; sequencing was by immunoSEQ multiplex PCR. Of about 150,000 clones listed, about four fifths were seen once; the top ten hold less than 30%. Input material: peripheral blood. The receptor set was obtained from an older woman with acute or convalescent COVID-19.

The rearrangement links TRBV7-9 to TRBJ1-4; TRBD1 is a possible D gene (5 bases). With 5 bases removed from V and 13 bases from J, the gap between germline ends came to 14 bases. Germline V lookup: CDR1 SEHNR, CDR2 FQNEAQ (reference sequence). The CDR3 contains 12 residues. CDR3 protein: CASSTGHYGLFF. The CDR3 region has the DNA TGTGCCAGCAGCACTGGACACTATGGACTGTTTTTT.

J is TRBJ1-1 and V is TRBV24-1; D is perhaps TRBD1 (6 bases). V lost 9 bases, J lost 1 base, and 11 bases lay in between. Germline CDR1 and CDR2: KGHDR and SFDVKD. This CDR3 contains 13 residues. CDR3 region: CATRRGGNTEAFF. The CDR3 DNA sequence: TGTGCCACCCGCAGGGGCGGGAACACTGAAGCTTTCTTT.

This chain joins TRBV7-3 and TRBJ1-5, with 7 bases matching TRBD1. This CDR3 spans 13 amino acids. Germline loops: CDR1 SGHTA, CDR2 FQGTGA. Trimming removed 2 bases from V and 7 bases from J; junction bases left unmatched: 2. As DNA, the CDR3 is TGTGCCAGCAGCTTAGCCAGGGGGCAGCCCCAGCATTTT. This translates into CASSLARGQPQHF.

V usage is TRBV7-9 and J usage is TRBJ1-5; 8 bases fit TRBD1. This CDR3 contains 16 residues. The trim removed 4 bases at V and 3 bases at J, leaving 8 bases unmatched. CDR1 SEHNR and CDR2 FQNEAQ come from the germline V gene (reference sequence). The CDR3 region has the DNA TGTGCCAGCAGCTACTTCGGGACAGGAGCCAATCAGCCCCAGCATTTT. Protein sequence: CASSYFGTGANQPQHF.

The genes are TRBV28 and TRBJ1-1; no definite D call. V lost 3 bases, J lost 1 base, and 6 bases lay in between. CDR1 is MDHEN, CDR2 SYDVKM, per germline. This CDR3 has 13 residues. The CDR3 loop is CASSLSKNTEAFF. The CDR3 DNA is TGTGCCAGCAGTTTGAGTAAGAACACTGAAGCTTTCTTT.

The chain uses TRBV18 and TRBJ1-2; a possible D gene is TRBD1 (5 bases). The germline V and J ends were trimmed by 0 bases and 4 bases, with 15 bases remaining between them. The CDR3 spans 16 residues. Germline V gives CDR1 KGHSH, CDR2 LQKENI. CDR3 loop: CASSPPEGARVYGYTF. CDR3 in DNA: TGTGCCAGCTCACCACCGGAAGGGGCTCGGGTCTATGGCTACACCTTC.

CDR3 amino acids: CASRVTGSGYTF. For the CDR3, the DNA is TGTGCCAGCAGGGTTACAGGGAGTGGCTACACCTTC. V gene TRBV6-5 combines with J gene TRBJ1-2; a possible D gene is TRBD1 (6 bases). Germline-derived CDR1 and CDR2 are MNHEY and SVGAGI. The CDR3 totals 12 residues. Between the trimmed V and J ends, which lost 6 bases and 7 bases, there was a span of 12 bases.

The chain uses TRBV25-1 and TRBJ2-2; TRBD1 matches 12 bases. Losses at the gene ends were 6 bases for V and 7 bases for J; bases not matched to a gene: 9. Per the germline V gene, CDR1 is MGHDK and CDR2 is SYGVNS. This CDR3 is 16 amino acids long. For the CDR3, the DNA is TGTGCCAGCAGGCGTCCGGGGACAGGGGGCGGCGGGGAGCTGTTTTTT. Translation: CASRRPGTGGGGELFF.

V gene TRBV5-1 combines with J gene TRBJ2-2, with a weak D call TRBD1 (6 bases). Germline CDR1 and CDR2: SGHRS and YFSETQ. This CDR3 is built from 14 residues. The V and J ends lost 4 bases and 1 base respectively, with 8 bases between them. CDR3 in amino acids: CASSPGQNTGELFF. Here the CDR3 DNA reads TGCGCCAGCAGCCCGGGACAGAACACCGGGGAGCTGTTTTTT.

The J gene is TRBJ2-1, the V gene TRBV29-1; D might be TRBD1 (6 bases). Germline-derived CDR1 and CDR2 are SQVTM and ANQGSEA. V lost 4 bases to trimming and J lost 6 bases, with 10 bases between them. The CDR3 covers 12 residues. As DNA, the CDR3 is TGCAGCGTTGTTCGACAGGCCAATGAGCAGTTCTTC. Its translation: CSVVRQANEQFF.

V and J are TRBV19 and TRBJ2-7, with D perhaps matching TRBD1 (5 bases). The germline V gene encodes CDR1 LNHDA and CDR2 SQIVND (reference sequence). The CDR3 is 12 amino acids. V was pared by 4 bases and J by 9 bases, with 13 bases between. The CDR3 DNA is TGTGCCAGTAGTACAACCAGGGCCGTGCAGTACTTC. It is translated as CASSTTRAVQYF.

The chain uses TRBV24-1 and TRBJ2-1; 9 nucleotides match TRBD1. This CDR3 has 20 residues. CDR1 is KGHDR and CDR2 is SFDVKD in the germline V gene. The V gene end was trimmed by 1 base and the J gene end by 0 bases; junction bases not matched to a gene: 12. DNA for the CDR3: TGTGCCACCAGTGATTTTGAGACAGGGGGAAGTATCAGCTCCTACAATGAGCAGTTCTTC. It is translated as CATSDFETGGSISSYNEQFF.

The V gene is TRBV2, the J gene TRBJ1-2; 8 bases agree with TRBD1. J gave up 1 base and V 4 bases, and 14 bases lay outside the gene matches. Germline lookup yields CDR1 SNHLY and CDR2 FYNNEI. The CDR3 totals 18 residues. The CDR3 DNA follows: TGTGCCAGCAGTGGCCCGGGGGCAGGGGGCAAAAATAACTATGGCTACACCTTC. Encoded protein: CASSGPGAGGKNNYGYTF. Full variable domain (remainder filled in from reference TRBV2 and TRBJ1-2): EPEVTQTPSHQVTQMGQEVILRCVPISNHLYFYWYRQILGQKVEFLVSFYNNEISEKSEIFDDQFSVERPDGSNFTLKIRSTKLEDSAMYFCASSGPGAGGKNNYGYTFGSGTRLTVV.

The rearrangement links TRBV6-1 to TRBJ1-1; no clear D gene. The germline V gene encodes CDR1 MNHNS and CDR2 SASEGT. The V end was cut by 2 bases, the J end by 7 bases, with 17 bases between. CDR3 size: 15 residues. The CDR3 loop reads CASSENQPGIGEAFF. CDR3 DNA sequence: TGTGCCAGCAGTGAAAATCAACCGGGAATAGGTGAAGCTTTCTTT.

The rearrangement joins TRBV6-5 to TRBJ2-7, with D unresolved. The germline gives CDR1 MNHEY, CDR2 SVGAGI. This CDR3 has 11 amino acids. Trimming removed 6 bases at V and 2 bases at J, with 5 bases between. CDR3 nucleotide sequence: TGTGCCAGCAGACCTACCTACGAGCAGTACGTC. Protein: CASRPTYEQYV.

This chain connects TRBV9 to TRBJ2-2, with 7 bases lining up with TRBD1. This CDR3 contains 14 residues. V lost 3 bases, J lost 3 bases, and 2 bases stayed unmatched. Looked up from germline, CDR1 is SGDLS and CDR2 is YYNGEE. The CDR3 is CASSGTGDTGELFF. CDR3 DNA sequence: TGTGCCAGCAGCGGCACAGGGGACACCGGGGAGCTGTTTTTT.

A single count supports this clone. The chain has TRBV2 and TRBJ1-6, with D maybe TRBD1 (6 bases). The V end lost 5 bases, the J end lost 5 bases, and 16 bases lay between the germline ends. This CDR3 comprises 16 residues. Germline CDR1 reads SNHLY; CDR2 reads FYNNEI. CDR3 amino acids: CASSPQQGGDNSPLHF. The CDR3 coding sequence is TGTGCCAGCAGTCCTCAACAGGGAGGGGATAATTCACCCCTCCACTTT.

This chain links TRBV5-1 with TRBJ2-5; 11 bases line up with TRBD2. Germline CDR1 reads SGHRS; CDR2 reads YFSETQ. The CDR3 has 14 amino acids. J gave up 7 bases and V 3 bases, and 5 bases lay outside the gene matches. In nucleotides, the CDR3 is TGCGCCAGCAGCTCCCAAGGACTAGCGGGGACCCAGTACTTC. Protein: CASSSQGLAGTQYF. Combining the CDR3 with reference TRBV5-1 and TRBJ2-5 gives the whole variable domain KAGVTQTPRYLIKTRGQQVTLSCSPISGHRSVSWYQQTPGQGLQFLFEYFSETQRNKGNFPGRFSGRQFSNSRSEMNVSTLELGDSALYLCASSSQGLAGTQYFGPGTRLLVL.

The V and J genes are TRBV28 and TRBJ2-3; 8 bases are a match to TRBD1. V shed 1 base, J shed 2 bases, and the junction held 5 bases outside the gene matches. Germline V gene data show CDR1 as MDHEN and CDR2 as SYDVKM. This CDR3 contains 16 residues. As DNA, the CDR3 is TGTGCCAGCAGTTTATTCGGGACAGGAAACACAGATACGCAGTATTTT. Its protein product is CASSLFGTGNTDTQYF.

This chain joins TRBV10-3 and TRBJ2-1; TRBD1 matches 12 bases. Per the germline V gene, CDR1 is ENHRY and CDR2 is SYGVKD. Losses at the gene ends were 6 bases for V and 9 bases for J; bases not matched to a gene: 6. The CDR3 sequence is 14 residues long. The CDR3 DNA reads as TGTGCCATCAGCCCGGGACAGGGGGCAGGTGAGCAGTTCTTC. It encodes CAISPGQGAGEQFF.

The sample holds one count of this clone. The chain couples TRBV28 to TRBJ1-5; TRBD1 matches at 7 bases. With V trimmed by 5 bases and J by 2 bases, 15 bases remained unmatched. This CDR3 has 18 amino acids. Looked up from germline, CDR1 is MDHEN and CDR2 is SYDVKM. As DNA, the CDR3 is TGTGCCAGCAGTCCAAGGAGATACGGGACAGTAGGCAATCAGCCCCAGCATTTT. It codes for CASSPRRYGTVGNQPQHF.

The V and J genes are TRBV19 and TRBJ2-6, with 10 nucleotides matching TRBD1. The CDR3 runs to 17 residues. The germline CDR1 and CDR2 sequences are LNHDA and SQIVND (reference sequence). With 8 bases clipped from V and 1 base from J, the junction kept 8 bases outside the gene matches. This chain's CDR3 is CASAPGTGESGANVLTF. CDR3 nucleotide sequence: TGTGCCAGTGCCCCCGGGACAGGGGAGTCTGGGGCCAACGTCCTGACTTTC.

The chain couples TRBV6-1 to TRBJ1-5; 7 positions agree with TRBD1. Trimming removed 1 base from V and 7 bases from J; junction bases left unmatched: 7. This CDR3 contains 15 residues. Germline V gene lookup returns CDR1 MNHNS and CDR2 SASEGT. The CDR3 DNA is TGTGCCAGCAGTGAAGGACAGGGTGACCACCAGCCCCAGCATTTT. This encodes CASSEGQGDHQPQHF.

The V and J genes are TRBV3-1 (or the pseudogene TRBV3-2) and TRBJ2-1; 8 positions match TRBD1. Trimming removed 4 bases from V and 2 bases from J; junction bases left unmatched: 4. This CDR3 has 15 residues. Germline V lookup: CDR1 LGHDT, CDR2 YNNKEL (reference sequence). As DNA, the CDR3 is TGTGCCAGCAGCCCCACGGGACAGGCCTACAATGAGCAGTTCTTC. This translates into CASSPTGQAYNEQFF.

CDR3 region: CASSIDRGLQPQHF. The CDR3 nucleotides read TGTGCCAGTAGTATAGACAGGGGGCTCCAGCCCCAGCATTTT. The chain has TRBV19 and TRBJ1-5; TRBD1 aligns across 8 bases. This CDR3 has 14 residues. V was clipped by 0 bases and J by 7 bases; unmatched bases: 2. Looked up from germline, CDR1 is LNHDA and CDR2 is SQIVND (reference sequence). Full variable domain (rest looked up from reference TRBV19 and TRBJ1-5): DGGITQSPKYLFRKEGQNVTLSCEQNLNHDAMYWYRQDPGQGLRLIYYSQIVNDFQKGDIAEGYSVSREKKESFPLTVTSAQKNPTAFYLCASSIDRGLQPQHFGDGTRLSIL.